The 14 T cell receptor beta chains reported below all come from one sample, sequenced in a study of metastatic and nonmetastatic thyroid tumors. All patients were untreated before thyroid surgery. From the PCR reads, TCRdb re-called clones with MiXCR. The sample records around 19,000 clones, around 11% being singletons. The sample comprised blood. Every receptor here comes from a female donor with papillary thyroid cancer or a benign thyroid nodule (not recorded which). Some clones in this sample may be carry-over from other donors' samples.

This clone was detected ten times or more. The chain joins TRBV19 to TRBJ1-5, with D unclear. V was clipped by 8 bases and J by 4 bases, with 9 bases between them. The CDR3 runs 12 residues. The germline CDR1 and CDR2 sequences are LNHDA and SQIVND (reference sequence). Here the CDR3 reads CASAWGNQPQHF. Here the CDR3 DNA reads TGTGCCAGTGCTTGGGGTAATCAGCCCCAGCATTTT.

This clone has at least ten counts. The genes are TRBV19 and TRBJ1-2, with D possibly TRBD1 on 6 matching bases. The CDR3 contains 14 residues. Germline V gene sequence: CDR1 LNHDA, CDR2 SQIVND (reference sequence). Trimming left V 7 bases short and J 1 base short, with 13 bases between. The CDR3 protein is CASKGGGFNYGYTF. Here the CDR3 DNA reads TGTGCCAGTAAGGGGGGGGGTTTTAACTATGGCTACACCTTC. The full variable domain, with the rest looked up from reference TRBV19 and TRBJ1-2, is DGGITQSPKYLFRKEGQNVTLSCEQNLNHDAMYWYRQDPGQGLRLIYYSQIVNDFQKGDIAEGYSVSREKKESFPLTVTSAQKNPTAFYLCASKGGGFNYGYTFGSGTRLTVV.

This clone has ten or more counts. The V gene is TRBV20-1, the J gene TRBJ1-4; D gene uncertain. Deletions cut 6 bases from V and 5 bases from J, with 16 bases between. Germline V CDR1 and CDR2: DFQATT, SNEGSKA (reference sequence). The CDR3 is 14 amino acids. CDR3 protein: CSAPWAPGNEKLFF. CDR3 nucleotides: TGCAGTGCCCCCTGGGCCCCGGGCAATGAAAAACTGTTTTTT.

This clone was counted a few times. The chain is built from TRBV7-3 and TRBJ2-5; D gene uncertain. Germline CDR1 SGHTA, CDR2 FQGTGA. The CDR3 totals 15 residues. V lost 0 bases and J 4 bases, leaving 12 bases between the germline ends. CDR3: CASSLTPATGETQYF. The CDR3 bases are TGTGCCAGCAGCTTAACCCCGGCGACGGGAGAGACCCAGTACTTC.

For this clone: This may come from a read error, since a much larger clone is one base off. V is TRBV30 and J is TRBJ1-5; tentative D call: TRBD1 (5 bases). Per the germline V gene, CDR1 is GTSNPN and CDR2 is SVGIG (reference sequence). The germline V and J ends were trimmed by 2 bases and 8 bases, with 25 bases remaining between them. The CDR3 loop spans 17 amino acids. CDR3 DNA: TGTGCCTGGAGTCTTGGTGGTAATGGGGACTCCCCAAAGCCCCAGCATTTT. This encodes CAWSLGGNGDSPKPQHF.

This clone showed up just a few times. This may be a read error: a much more frequent sequence differs by one nucleotide. In the same sample, other DNA sequences code for this CDR3. This chain connects TRBV5-6 to TRBJ2-7, with a possible D match to TRBD2 (5 bases). This CDR3 contains 15 residues. V was shortened by 4 bases and J by 4 bases, with 18 bases between the two germline ends. The germline V gene has CDR1 SGHDT and CDR2 YYEEEE. The CDR3 DNA sequence: TGTGCCAGCAGCCCTAGGACTGCAGGAGCTTACGAGCAGTACTTC. This translates into CASSPRTAGAYEQYF.

This clone was seen many times. This chain joins TRBV2 and TRBJ1-5; D call uncertain. The CDR3 contains 13 residues. Trimming stripped 7 bases from V and 0 bases from J, with 7 bases between. Germline V lookup: CDR1 SNHLY, CDR2 FYNNEI. The DNA of the CDR3 is TGTGCCAGCACAGGTGGTAGCAATCAGCCCCAGCATTTT. It yields the protein CASTGGSNQPQHF.

This clone was recorded many times. The rearrangement uses TRBV18 and TRBJ1-2; D uncertain. V lost 3 bases to trimming and J lost 0 bases, with 8 bases between them. Germline CDR1 KGHSH, CDR2 LQKENI. The CDR3 has 14 residues. The CDR3 coding sequence is TGTGCCAGCTCACCGGCGGAGGCTAACTATGGCTACACCTTC. Its protein product is CASSPAEANYGYTF.

This clone was counted many times. V is TRBV19 and J is TRBJ1-5; 7 positions agree with TRBD1. J lost 0 bases, V lost 4 bases, and 6 bases had no gene match. From germline, CDR1 is LNHDA and CDR2 SQIVND (reference sequence). This CDR3 contains 16 residues. CDR3 sequence: CASSRGQHYSNQPQHF. The CDR3 coding sequence is TGTGCCAGTAGTAGGGGACAGCATTATAGCAATCAGCCCCAGCATTTT.

This clone has at least ten counts. The sample holds other DNA sequences that translate to the same CDR3. The rearrangement uses TRBV24-1 and TRBJ2-3, with 14 bases matching TRBD2. Germline V gene data show CDR1 as KGHDR and CDR2 as SFDVKD. V lost 4 bases and J lost 5; bases outside the gene matches: 4. The CDR3 length is 16 residues. CDR3 region: CATSETSGRAGDTQYF. The CDR3, as DNA: TGTGCCACCAGTGAGACTAGCGGGAGGGCCGGAGATACGCAGTATTTT.

This clone was seen many times. V gene TRBV5-5 combines with J gene TRBJ1-2; TRBD1 matches at 7 bases. CDR1 is SGHKS and CDR2 is YYEKEE in the germline V gene (reference sequence). J gave up 3 bases and V 0 bases, and 2 bases lay outside the gene matches. The CDR3 runs 14 residues. In DNA form, the CDR3 reads TGTGCCAGCAGCTTGGCTACAGGGGACTATGGCTACACCTTC. It is translated as CASSLATGDYGYTF. The whole variable domain, filled in from reference TRBV5-5 and TRBJ1-2, reads DAGVTQSPTHLIKTRGQQVTLRCSPISGHKSVSWYQQVLGQGPQFIFQYYEKEERGRGNFPDRFSARQFPNYSSELNVNALLLGDSALYLCASSLATGDYGYTFGSGTRLTVV.

In this sample, this clone turned up many times. V gene TRBV14 combines with J gene TRBJ2-7; D is undetermined. The germline CDR1 and CDR2 sequences are SGHDN and FVKESK. This CDR3 is built from 15 residues. With 0 bases removed from V and 4 bases from J, the gap between germline ends came to 13 bases. Here the CDR3 DNA reads TGTGCCAGCAGCCAAGATCGTCAGCTGTCGTACGAGCAGTACTTC. Its protein is CASSQDRQLSYEQYF.

The sample holds many counts of this clone. This chain links TRBV29-1 with TRBJ2-1, with D possibly TRBD2 on 6 matching bases. CDR3 length: 14 residues. V shed 1 base and J shed 9 bases, with 16 bases lying between them. Germline CDR1 reads SQVTM; CDR2 reads ANQGSEA. CDR3 in amino acids: CSVEGRSGFGEQFF. For the CDR3, the DNA is TGCAGCGTTGAAGGGCGTAGCGGCTTCGGTGAGCAGTTCTTC.

This clone was seen once. The rearrangement joins TRBV19 to TRBJ1-1, with D tentatively TRBD1 (6 bases). The CDR3 totals 17 residues. Germline CDR1 reads LNHDA; CDR2 reads SQIVND (reference sequence). The V gene lost 0 bases and the J gene lost 5 bases, with 19 bases spanning the gap. The CDR3, as DNA: TGTGCCAGTAGTATAGAAACAGGGTTGGGAAGTCGGACTGAAGCTTTCTTT. Translation: CASSIETGLGSRTEAFF. Full variable domain (missing parts from reference TRBV19 and TRBJ1-1): DGGITQSPKYLFRKEGQNVTLSCEQNLNHDAMYWYRQDPGQGLRLIYYSQIVNDFQKGDIAEGYSVSREKKESFPLTVTSAQKNPTAFYLCASSIETGLGSRTEAFFGQGTRLTVV.